The 11 T cell receptor beta chains given below trace back to one sample, sequenced in a study of blood T cells in healthy people across ages. A sample-barcoded 5' primer and a J-beta primer mix were used in a second PCR of roughly 7 to 11 cycles. TCRdb fed the 5' RACE reads into MiXCR, producing one record per CDR3 protein. The data hold roughly 800,000 distinct CDR3 sequences, with about 36% observed a single time. The sample was blood. These receptor sequences come from a man aged 18 to 29 in good health.

This clonotype showed up many times. The CDR3 DNA reads as TGCGCCAGCAGCCAAGATTGGAGGGCGGGCTACGAGCAGTACTTC. This sequence encodes CASSQDWRAGYEQYF. This sequence joins TRBV4-3 and TRBJ2-7, with a weak D call TRBD2 (6 bases). Looked up from germline, CDR1 is LGHNA and CDR2 is YSLEER. The CDR3 runs to 15 residues. The V end lost 0 bases, the J end lost 3 bases, and 12 bases lay between the germline ends.

The chain links TRBV6-6 to TRBJ1-1; possible D gene TRBD1, 6 bases. This CDR3 region has 14 residues. The germline gives CDR1 MNHNY, CDR2 SVGAGI (reference sequence). V was clipped by 6 bases and J by 0 bases, with 11 bases between them. As DNA, the CDR3 is TGTGCCAGCAGGGACACAGGGATGAACACTGAAGCTTTCTTT. This gives the protein CASRDTGMNTEAFF.

This clonotype has more than one count but fewer than ten. The genes are TRBV6-2 or TRBV6-3 and TRBJ2-3; D ambiguous. Trimming took off 6 bases at V and 9 bases at J, with 16 bases between the two ends. Germline loops: CDR1 MNHEY, CDR2 SVGEGT. The CDR3 runs to 13 residues. CDR3 DNA: TGTGCCAGCAGCAATTTGGAGCCCCTAACGCAGTATTTT. It specifies CASSNLEPLTQYF.

The sample holds many counts of this clonotype. CDR3 residues: CASSLTDGEQYF. As DNA, the CDR3 is TGTGCCAGCAGCTTGACTGATGGGGAGCAGTACTTC. The chain uses TRBV5-5 and TRBJ2-7; D gene unclear. The CDR3 sequence is 12 residues long. V gave up 1 base and J gave up 7 bases, with 9 bases separating them. CDR1 SGHKS and CDR2 YYEKEE come from the germline V gene (reference sequence).

This clonotype was seen a few times. The J gene is TRBJ2-1, the V gene TRBV14; tentative D call: TRBD1 (5 bases). The CDR3 spans 16 residues. Germline V gives CDR1 SGHDN, CDR2 FVKESK. The V end lost 4 bases, the J end lost 0 bases, and 13 bases lay between the germline ends. The DNA for the CDR3 is TGTGCCAGCAGCCCCCCGCCAGGGTACTCCTACAATGAGCAGTTCTTC. Residues: CASSPPPGYSYNEQFF. Full variable domain (outside the CDR3, taken from reference TRBV14 and TRBJ2-1): EAGVTQFPSHSVIEKGQTVTLRCDPISGHDNLYWYRRVMGKEIKFLLHFVKESKQDESGMPNNRFLAERTGGTYSTLKVQPAELEDSGVYFCASSPPPGYSYNEQFFGPGTRLTVL.

This clonotype was found many times. The V call is TRBV12-3 or TRBV12-4, the J call TRBJ2-3; D could derive from TRBD1 or TRBD2 (5 bases each). The V end was cut by 7 bases, the J end by 6 bases, with 23 bases between. The CDR3 is made up of 16 amino acids. The CDR3: CASTPVRDPVGDTQYF. CDR3 in DNA: TGTGCCAGCACCCCCGTCCGGGACCCGGTGGGGGATACGCAGTATTTT.

A remark on this clonotype: One junction end disagrees with the germline gene, perhaps due to a read error. V and J are TRBV7-2 and TRBJ2-5; the match to TRBD2 covers 7 bases. This CDR3 region has 16 residues. Looked up from germline, CDR1 is SGHTA and CDR2 is FQGNSA. For the CDR3, the DNA is TGTGCCAACAGCTTAGTTTTGGGGGGGGGAGAAGAGACCCAGTACTTC. This gives the protein CANSLVLGGGEETQYF.

This rearrangement joins TRBV11-2 to TRBJ1-1; 8 nucleotides agree with TRBD1. Losses at the gene ends were 3 bases for V and 4 bases for J; bases not matched to a gene: 7. The CDR3 is 15 amino acids. Germline V lookup: CDR1 SGHAT, CDR2 FQNNGV. CDR3 loop: CASSFRTGKGTEAFF. The CDR3 DNA reads TGTGCCAGCAGCTTCCGGACAGGGAAAGGCACTGAAGCTTTCTTT.

This clonotype was found many times. Written as DNA, the CDR3 is TGTGCCAGCAGTCCCCCCTTGGGGAGGAGCGGAACAGATACGCAGTATTTT. Translated: CASSPPLGRSGTDTQYF. The chain joins TRBV12-3 or TRBV12-4 to TRBJ2-3; tentative D call: TRBD2 (6 bases). V shed 5 bases and J shed 3 bases, with 21 bases lying between them. The CDR3 loop spans 17 amino acids.

About this clonotype itself: Germline and junction disagree at one end, which may indicate a read error. The chain links TRBV7-2 to TRBJ2-1; maybe TRBD1 (6 bases). Germline CDR1 reads SGHTA; CDR2 reads FQGNSA. This CDR3 is 17 amino acids long. CDR3 in amino acids: CASNLAPTGIERGEQFF. CDR3 nucleotides: TGTGCCAGCAACTTAGCCCCTACAGGGATAGAAAGGGGGGAGCAGTTCTTC.

The V and J genes are TRBV30 and TRBJ1-1; 8 nucleotides agree with TRBD1. This CDR3 has 14 amino acids. CDR1 and CDR2 from the germline V gene are GTSNPN and SVGIG (reference sequence). The V and J ends lost 2 bases and 2 bases, in that order; junction bases with no gene match: 4. The CDR3 is CAWSQGTGNTEAFF. The CDR3 bases are TGTGCCTGGAGTCAGGGGACAGGAAACACTGAAGCTTTCTTT.